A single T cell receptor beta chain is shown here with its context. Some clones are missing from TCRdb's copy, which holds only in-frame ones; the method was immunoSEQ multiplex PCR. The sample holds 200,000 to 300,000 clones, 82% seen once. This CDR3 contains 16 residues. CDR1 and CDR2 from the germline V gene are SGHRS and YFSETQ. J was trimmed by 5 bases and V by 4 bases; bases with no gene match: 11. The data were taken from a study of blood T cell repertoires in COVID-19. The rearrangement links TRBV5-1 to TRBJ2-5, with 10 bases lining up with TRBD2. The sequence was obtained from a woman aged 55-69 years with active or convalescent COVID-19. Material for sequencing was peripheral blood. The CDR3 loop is CASSPPAGGGAETQYF. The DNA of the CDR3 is TGCGCCAGCAGCCCCCCAGCGGGGGGGGGAGCGGAGACCCAGTACTTC.